The 15 T cell receptor beta chains below come from one sample, sequenced in a study of CD8+ T cells in alopecia areata. Sequencing templates came from extracted RNA that was reverse transcribed into cDNA. TCRdb's copy holds only in-frame clones and misses some; the assay was immunoSEQ multiplex PCR. The repertoire includes 250,000 to 300,000 clones, 58% of them detected once, and approximately 2% sits in the top ten. Treatment meaning: oral pan-JAK inhibitor, 5-10 mg twice daily. The sample was CD4+ T cells sorted from blood, taken at week 24, from a patient treated with tofacitinib. These receptors were obtained from a human donor with alopecia areata.

This clone was detected only once. V usage is TRBV9 and J usage is TRBJ2-5; 10 bases map to TRBD1. With 1 base clipped from V and 5 bases from J, the junction kept 5 bases outside the gene matches. CDR1 is SGDLS and CDR2 is YYNGEE in the germline V gene. The CDR3 loop spans 15 amino acids. The CDR3 bases are TGTGCCAGCAGCGTATCTCCGGGACAGGGGGAGACCCAGTACTTC. Protein product: CASSVSPGQGETQYF.

The sample holds a few counts of this clone. The chain couples TRBV4-1 to TRBJ1-2, with D perhaps TRBD1 (5 bases). V shed 3 bases and J shed 4 bases, with 18 bases lying between them. The CDR3 has 16 residues. Germline values: CDR1 MGHRA, CDR2 YSYEKL. Here the CDR3 reads CASSQGTSAGLYGYTF. In DNA form, the CDR3 reads TGCGCCAGCAGCCAGGGGACCTCAGCGGGCCTCTATGGCTACACCTTC.

The chain combines TRBV29-1 with TRBJ1-4; unclear D gene. The V and J ends lost 3 bases and 7 bases respectively, with 12 bases between them. Germline V lookup: CDR1 SQVTM, CDR2 ANQGSEA. This CDR3 region has 13 residues. The CDR3 coding sequence is TGCAGCGTTGAGTCAGGAGGTGGTGAAAAACTGTTTTTT. It translates to CSVESGGGEKLFF.

The gene calls are TRBV5-1 and TRBJ2-1, with TRBD1 matching 9 bases. Losses at the gene ends were 4 bases for V and 5 bases for J; bases not matched to a gene: 7. This CDR3 has 15 amino acids. The germline gives CDR1 SGHRS, CDR2 YFSETQ. The CDR3 reads CASSEGQGWHNEQFF. As DNA, the CDR3 is TGCGCCAGCAGCGAGGGACAGGGTTGGCACAATGAGCAGTTCTTC. Complete variable domain (other parts from reference TRBV5-1 and TRBJ2-1): KAGVTQTPRYLIKTRGQQVTLSCSPISGHRSVSWYQQTPGQGLQFLFEYFSETQRNKGNFPGRFSGRQFSNSRSEMNVSTLELGDSALYLCASSEGQGWHNEQFFGPGTRLTVL.

The chain is built from TRBV6-5 and TRBJ1-4; unclear D gene. The CDR3 loop spans 13 amino acids. Germline-derived CDR1 and CDR2 are MNHEY and SVGAGI. V lost 7 bases, J lost 0 bases, and 6 bases lay in between. CDR3 DNA: TGTGCCAGCACCACCGCAACTAATGAAAAACTGTTTTTT. Protein product: CASTTATNEKLFF.

This chain uses TRBV13 with TRBJ1-2; D perhaps matches TRBD1 (5 bases). The CDR3 spans 16 residues. CDR1 is PRHDT and CDR2 is FYEKMQ in the germline V gene (reference sequence). The ends were cut back, 3 bases at V and 8 bases at J, with 22 bases in the middle. DNA for the CDR3: TGTGCCAGCAGCTTCAGCTCCGGGACGTCGAGAAGAGGCTACACCTTC. Its protein product is CASSFSSGTSRRGYTF.

The CDR3 sequence: CASSDPEGRNTGELFF. CDR3 sequence (DNA): TGTGCCAGCAGTGATCCCGAAGGGCGAAACACCGGGGAGCTGTTTTTT. The V call is TRBV2, the J call TRBJ2-2; D not certain. Trimming stripped 3 bases from V and 2 bases from J, with 13 bases between. Germline CDR1 is SNHLY and CDR2 is FYNNEI. The CDR3 contains 16 residues.

The J gene is TRBJ2-3, the V gene TRBV11-2; D is unclear. Germline V CDR1 and CDR2: SGHAT, FQNNGV. This CDR3 is 15 amino acids long. Trimming removed 3 bases at V and 2 bases at J, with 12 bases between. The CDR3 loop reads CASSLGSVYTDTQYF. In DNA, the CDR3 is TGTGCCAGCAGCTTGGGCTCAGTTTACACAGATACGCAGTATTTT.

This clone was observed a handful of times. The rearrangement uses TRBV29-1 and TRBJ1-2; D not certain. V was pared by 4 bases and J by 6 bases, with 15 bases between. CDR3 size: 13 residues. Germline-derived CDR1 and CDR2 are SQVTM and ANQGSEA. Written as DNA, the CDR3 is TGCAGCGTTGTCCGCGAAGGACTTAATGGCTACACCTTC. Protein product: CSVVREGLNGYTF.

The chain links TRBV5-1 to TRBJ2-5, with 11 bases matching TRBD2. Germline V gene data show CDR1 as SGHRS and CDR2 as YFSETQ. After removal of 0 bases from V and 2 bases from J, the junction contained 3 bases not matched to a gene. The CDR3 is 16 residues long. Written as DNA, the CDR3 is TGCGCCAGCAGCTTGGACACTAGCGGGGGACAAGAGACCCAGTACTTC. Its protein is CASSLDTSGGQETQYF.

The J gene is TRBJ1-5, the V gene TRBV7-2; D call uncertain. The germline V gene encodes CDR1 SGHTA and CDR2 FQGNSA. V lost 3 bases to trimming and J lost 6 bases, with 9 bases between them. This CDR3 comprises 13 residues. CDR3 in DNA: TGTGCCAGCAGCTTGTCCACTGGTCAGCCCCAGCATTTT. This codes for CASSLSTGQPQHF. Complete variable domain (other parts from reference TRBV7-2 and TRBJ1-5): GAGVSQSPSNKVTEKGKDVELRCDPISGHTALYWYRQSLGQGLEFLIYFQGNSAPDKSGLPSDRFSAERTGGSVSTLTIQRTQQEDSAVYLCASSLSTGQPQHFGDGTRLSIL.

This clone was counted between two and nine times. This chain joins TRBV5-1 and TRBJ2-4, with 9 bases that match TRBD1. The CDR3 is 17 amino acids. Germline V CDR1 and CDR2: SGHRS, YFSETQ. Unmatched junction bases numbered 9, after V lost 0 bases and J lost 5 bases. CDR3 region: CASSLVSGTGPQNIQYF. The CDR3 DNA follows: TGCGCCAGCAGCTTGGTCTCCGGGACAGGGCCTCAAAACATTCAGTACTTC.

Concerning this clone: Other DNA sequences in the sample encode the same CDR3. V usage is TRBV5-1 and J usage is TRBJ2-5; tentative D call: TRBD1 (6 bases). The germline V and J ends were trimmed by 0 bases and 5 bases, with 8 bases remaining between them. The CDR3 covers 13 residues. Germline values: CDR1 SGHRS, CDR2 YFSETQ. CDR3 sequence (DNA): TGCGCCAGCAGCTTGGGACAGGAGGAGACCCAGTACTTC. This encodes CASSLGQEETQYF.

This chain links TRBV11-1 with TRBJ1-6; no clear D. Germline values: CDR1 SGHAT, CDR2 FQDESV (reference sequence). The CDR3 consists of 12 residues. V dropped 0 bases and J dropped 8 bases, with 2 bases sitting between them. CDR3 amino acids: CASSLADSPLHF. DNA of the CDR3: TGTGCCAGCAGCTTAGCTGATTCACCCCTCCACTTT.

The CDR3 bases are TGTGCCAGCAGCCCGACGGGCACTGAAGCTTTCTTT. The encoded protein is CASSPTGTEAFF. This sequence joins TRBV7-9 and TRBJ1-1; D uncertain. Deletions cut 5 bases from V and 4 bases from J, with 8 bases between. The germline V gene encodes CDR1 SEHNR and CDR2 FQNEAQ (reference sequence). The CDR3 is 12 amino acids.